The 8 T cell receptor beta chains reported below all come from one sample, sequenced in a study of shared clonotypes between healthy human individuals. Using immunoSEQ multiplex PCR, the repertoire was profiled, and TCRdb retains in-frame clones only, with some absent. The sample lists about 230,000 clones, under 80% occurring once. Sequencing was carried out using memory CD4+ T cells sorted from blood. Subset given: CD45RA-negative fraction. The origin of the receptors is a man aged 30 to 39 in good health.

The chain links TRBV7-2 to TRBJ2-6; D is unclear. The CDR3 has 17 residues. CDR1 and CDR2 from the germline V gene are SGHTA and FQGNSA. The V end lost 5 bases, the J end lost 3 bases, and 17 bases lay between the germline ends. CDR3 in amino acids: CASSPHPRIDGANVLTF. CDR3 bases: TGTGCCAGCAGCCCGCACCCGCGAATAGATGGGGCCAACGTCCTGACTTTC.

Worth noting for this clone: One end of the junction does not line up with germline, which may come from a read error. The chain uses TRBV28 and TRBJ1-1, with D hard to call. Germline CDR1 is MDHEN and CDR2 is SYDVKM. The CDR3 is 11 residues long. CDR3 nucleotides: TGTGCCAGCAGCTCCCCTGGAGATTCTTCCTTT. It translates to CASSSPGDSSF.

This chain links TRBV4-1 with TRBJ1-1, with unresolved D. Germline CDR1 MGHRA, CDR2 YSYEKL. Trimming removed 0 bases from V and 0 bases from J, with 8 bases in between. This CDR3 contains 15 residues. The CDR3 sequence is CASSQELTLNTEAFF. The CDR3, as DNA: TGCGCCAGCAGCCAAGAACTGACCTTGAACACTGAAGCTTTCTTT.

This clone turned up a few times. J is TRBJ2-3 and V is TRBV29-1; D not certain. The V and J ends lost 4 bases and 3 bases respectively, with 2 bases between them. The CDR3 has 10 residues. CDR1 is SQVTM, CDR2 ANQGSEA, per germline. In DNA form, the CDR3 reads TGCAGCGTTGCGACAGATACGCAGTATTTT. Protein sequence: CSVATDTQYF.

The rearrangement joins TRBV30 to TRBJ2-1, with D unclear. Germline V gives CDR1 GTSNPN, CDR2 SVGIG (reference sequence). The CDR3 is made up of 11 amino acids. Trimming shortened V by 0 bases and J by 10 bases, and 7 bases separated the two germline ends. The CDR3 nucleotides are TGTGCCTGGAGTGTAAGTCGCGAGCAGTTCTTC. Amino acid sequence: CAWSVSREQFF. Based on the CDR3 plus reference TRBV30 and TRBJ2-1, the full variable domain is SQTIHQWPATLVQPVGSPLSLECTVEGTSNPNLYWYRQAAGRGLQLLFYSVGIGQISSEVPQNLSASRPQDRQFILSSKKLLLSDSGFYLCAWSVSREQFFGPGTRLTVL.

V gene TRBV15 combines with J gene TRBJ2-1, with D maybe TRBD1 (5 bases). The CDR3 length is 13 residues. V lost 0 bases and J 15 bases, leaving 15 bases between the germline ends. In germline, CDR1 is LNHNV, CDR2 YYDKDF (reference sequence). The CDR3 protein is CATSRELEKGPFF. CDR3 DNA sequence: TGTGCCACCAGCAGAGAGCTAGAGAAGGGGCCGTTCTTC.

The V gene is TRBV11-2, the J gene TRBJ1-3; no clear D. Germline lookup yields CDR1 SGHAT and CDR2 FQNNGV. CDR3 length equals 17 residues. Deletions cut 1 base from V and 0 bases from J, with 13 bases between. The CDR3 DNA sequence: TGTGCCAGCAGCTTAGGCCCGGGTGCCTACTCTGGAAACACCATATATTTT. Protein sequence: CASSLGPGAYSGNTIYF.

This chain connects TRBV5-1 to TRBJ2-7, with TRBD2 matching 12 bases. The CDR3 is 19 residues long. V lost 0 bases to trimming and J lost 3 bases; unmatched junction nucleotides: 13. Germline-derived CDR1 and CDR2 are SGHRS and YFSETQ. The CDR3 region is CASSLEMLAGGDFHYEQYF. The CDR3, as DNA: TGCGCCAGCAGCTTGGAGATGCTAGCGGGAGGGGATTTTCACTACGAGCAGTACTTC.